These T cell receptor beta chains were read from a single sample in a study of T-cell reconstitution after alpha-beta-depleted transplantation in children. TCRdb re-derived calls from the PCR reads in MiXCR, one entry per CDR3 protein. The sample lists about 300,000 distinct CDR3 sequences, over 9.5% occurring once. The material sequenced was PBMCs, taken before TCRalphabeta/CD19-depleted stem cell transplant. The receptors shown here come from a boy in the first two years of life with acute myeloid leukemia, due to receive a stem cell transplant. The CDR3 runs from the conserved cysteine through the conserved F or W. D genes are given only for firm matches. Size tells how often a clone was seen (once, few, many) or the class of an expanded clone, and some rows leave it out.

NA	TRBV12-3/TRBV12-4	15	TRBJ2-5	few	TGTGCCAGCAGTCCCCGACAGGCCGGACAAGAGACCCAGTACTTC	CASSPRQAGQETQYF
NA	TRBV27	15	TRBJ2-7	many	TGTGCCAGCAGTTTAAGGGTAGCCGAGGCCTACGAGCAGTACTTC	CASSLRVAEAYEQYF
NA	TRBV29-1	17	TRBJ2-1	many	TGCAGCGTTGAAGATAGTAGCCGGAGGGCCTCGGACAATGAGCAGTTCTTC	CSVEDSSRRASDNEQFF
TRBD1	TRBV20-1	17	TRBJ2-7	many	TGCAGTGCTCCTGGGGGGAATCGGGACAGGTTTTCCTACGAGCAGTACTTC	CSAPGGNRDRFSYEQYF
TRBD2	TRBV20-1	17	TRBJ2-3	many	TGCAGTGCTAGAGAGGAGCGGGGGGCCCCTAGTACAGATACGCAGTATTTT	CSAREERGAPSTDTQYF
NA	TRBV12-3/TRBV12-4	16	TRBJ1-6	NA	TGTGCCAGCAGTTTTAGTTCGGCGAGGCCGCGTTCACCCCTCCACTTT	CASSFSSARPRSPLHF
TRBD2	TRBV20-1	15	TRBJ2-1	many	TGCAGTGCCGAAGCGGCGGGGGTAGGGTACAATGAGCAGTTCTTC	CSAEAAGVGYNEQFF
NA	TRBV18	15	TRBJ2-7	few	TGTGCCAGCTCACCTGGGACTTTTATGCCCTACGAGCAGTACTTC	CASSPGTFMPYEQYF
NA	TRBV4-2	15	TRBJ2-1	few	TGTGCCAGCAGCCAAGAAAGTAACTCCTACAATGAGCAGTTCTTC	CASSQESNSYNEQFF
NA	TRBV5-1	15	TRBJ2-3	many	TGCGCCAGCAGCTTGTATGCGGAGGCCACAGATACGCAGTATTTT	CASSLYAEATDTQYF
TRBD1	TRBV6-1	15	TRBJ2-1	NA	TGTGCCAGCAGCTCTGACAGGGATGCTTACAATGAGCAGTTCTTC	CASSSDRDAYNEQFF
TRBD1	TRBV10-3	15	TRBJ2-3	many	TGTGCCATCAGTCCTAGACAGGGCTCCGCAGATACGCAGTATTTT	CAISPRQGSADTQYF
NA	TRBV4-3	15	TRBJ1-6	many	TGCGCCAGCAGCCAAGATTGGGGAGTAAATTCACCCCTCCACTTT	CASSQDWGVNSPLHF
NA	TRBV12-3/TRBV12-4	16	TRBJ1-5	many	TGTGCCAGCAGTACCCAACAGGGAGGGAAAGATCAGCCCCAGCATTTT	CASSTQQGGKDQPQHF
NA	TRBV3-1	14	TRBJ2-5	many	TGTGCCAGCAGCCCTTTAGCGATTCAAGAGACCCAGTACTTC	CASSPLAIQETQYF
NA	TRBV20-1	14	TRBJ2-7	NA	TGCAGTGCTAGAATGCCGGAGAGCTCCTACGAGCAGTACTTC	CSARMPESSYEQYF
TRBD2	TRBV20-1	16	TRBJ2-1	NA	TGCAGTGCTCAGCCCCTCTCTAGCGGGAGAGGGAATGAGCAGTTCTTC	CSAQPLSSGRGNEQFF
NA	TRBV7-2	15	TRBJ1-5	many	TGTGCCAGCAGCTTAGAGGGGACGTCCAATCAGCCCCAGCATTTT	CASSLEGTSNQPQHF
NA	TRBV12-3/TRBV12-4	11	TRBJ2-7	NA	TGTGCCAGCAGTTGGGGGGACGAGCAGTACTTC	CASSWGDEQYF
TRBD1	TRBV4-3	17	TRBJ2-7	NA	TGCGCCAGCAGCCGTAGGTGGGGGACAGGGGACTCCTACGAGCAGTACTTC	CASSRRWGTGDSYEQYF
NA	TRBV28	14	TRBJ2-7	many	TGTGCCAGCAGTTTCACAGTTTCTTTTTACGAGCAGTACTTC	CASSFTVSFYEQYF
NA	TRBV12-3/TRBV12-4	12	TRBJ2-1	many	TGTGCCAGCACCAATCCCTTCAATGAGCAGTTCTTC	CASTNPFNEQFF
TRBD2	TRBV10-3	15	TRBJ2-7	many	TGTGCCATCAGTGAGTCCCCAGCGGGAGCCTACGAGCAGTACTTC	CAISESPAGAYEQYF
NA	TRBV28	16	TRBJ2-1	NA	TGTGCCAGCAGCCACCATAGTTGGAGGGCTTACAATGAGCAGTTCTTC	CASSHHSWRAYNEQFF
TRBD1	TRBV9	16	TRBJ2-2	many	TGTGCCAGCAGCGTTGGACAGGGGAGGAGAACCGGGGAGCTGTTTTTT	CASSVGQGRRTGELFF
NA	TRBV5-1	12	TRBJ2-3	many	TGCGCCAGCAGCTTGAGGGGTTATACGCAGTATTTT	CASSLRGYTQYF
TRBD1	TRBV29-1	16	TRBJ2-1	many	TGCAGCGTTGAACCGCAGGGGGCGCGGCCACCCGATGAGCAGTTCTTC	CSVEPQGARPPDEQFF
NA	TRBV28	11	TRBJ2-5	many	TGTGCCAGCAGCCTGGGGTGGACCCAGTACTTC	CASSLGWTQYF
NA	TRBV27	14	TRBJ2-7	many	TGTGCCAGCAGTCCCAGGACAGTTGTCTACGAGCAGTACTTC	CASSPRTVVYEQYF
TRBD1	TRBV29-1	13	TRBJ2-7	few	TGCAGCGTTCGCGGGACAGGTTCCTACGAGCAGTACTTC	CSVRGTGSYEQYF
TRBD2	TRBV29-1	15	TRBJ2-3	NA	TGCAGCGTTGAGGGACTGACTAGCGGGACAGATACGCAGTATTTT	CSVEGLTSGTDTQYF
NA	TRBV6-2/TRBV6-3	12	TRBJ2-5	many	TGTGCCAGCAGTTACTCGACGGAGACCCAGTACTTC	CASSYSTETQYF
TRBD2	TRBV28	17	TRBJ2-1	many	TGTGCCAGCAGTCCCCTTAAGAGGAGCGGGGGGGCCAATGAGCAGTTCTTC	CASSPLKRSGGANEQFF
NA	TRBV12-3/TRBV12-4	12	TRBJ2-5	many	TGTGCCAGCAGCCGGGGATGGGAGACCCAGTACTTC	CASSRGWETQYF
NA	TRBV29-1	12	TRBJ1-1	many	TGCAGCGTTGCGTCCCAGGTTGCTGAAGCTTTCTTT	CSVASQVAEAFF
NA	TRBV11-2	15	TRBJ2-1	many	TGTGCCAGCAGCGAAGGCGGGGGCATCTACAATGAGCAGTTCTTC	CASSEGGGIYNEQFF
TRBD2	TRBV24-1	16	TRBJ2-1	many	TGTGCCACCAGTGATTTGGCGGGGGTGGGGTCCAATGAGCAGTTCTTC	CATSDLAGVGSNEQFF
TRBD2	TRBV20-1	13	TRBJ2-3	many	TGCAGTGCTAGAGCGGCGGGGGTGAATACGCAGTATTTT	CSARAAGVNTQYF
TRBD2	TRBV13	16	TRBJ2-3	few	TGTGCCAGCAGCCGAGGACTAGCGGGGGGGCAGGATACGCAGTATTTT	CASSRGLAGGQDTQYF
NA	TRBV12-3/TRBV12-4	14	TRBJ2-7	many	TGTGCCAGCAGTTGGGGAGGGGGCAGGTACGAGCAGTACTTC	CASSWGGGRYEQYF
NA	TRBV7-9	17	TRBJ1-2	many	TGTGCCAGCAGCTTACCAGGGCAGCCCTCTAGGGGCTATGGCTACACCTTC	CASSLPGQPSRGYGYTF
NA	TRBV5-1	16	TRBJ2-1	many	TGCGCCAGCGATTGGTGGGGAACGAGCTCCTACAATGAGCAGTTCTTC	CASDWWGTSSYNEQFF
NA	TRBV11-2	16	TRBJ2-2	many	TGTGCCAGCAGCTTATTAAGCGGGCCTGCCACCGGGGAGCTGTTTTTT	CASSLLSGPATGELFF
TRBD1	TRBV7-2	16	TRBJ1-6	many	TGTGCCAGCAGCTTATTGGGGACAGGGGGGAATTCACCCCTCCACTTT	CASSLLGTGGNSPLHF
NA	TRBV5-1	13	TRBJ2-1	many	TGCGCCAGCAGCTTAATCTGGAGCGAGGAGCAGTTCTTC	CASSLIWSEEQFF
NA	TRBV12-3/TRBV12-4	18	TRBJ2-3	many	TGTGCCAGCAGTCTAGGTCTCTTTCACATTCCTAGCACAGATACGCAGTATTTT	CASSLGLFHIPSTDTQYF